This T cell receptor (beta chain) stems from a study of blood T cells in healthy people across ages. The CDR3 length is 15 residues. V lost 5 bases to trimming and J lost 4 bases; unmatched junction nucleotides: 8. Germline-derived CDR1 and CDR2 are DFQATT and SNEGSKA (reference sequence). A sample-barcoded 5' primer and a J-beta primer mix were used in a second PCR of roughly 7 to 11 cycles. Each cDNA molecule carried a tag from a template-switch adaptor that contained 12 random nucleotides. TCRdb re-analysed the 5' RACE reads in MiXCR, keeping a single row per CDR3 protein. In the table there are over 550,000 distinct CDR3 sequences, about 30% of which are singletons. This clonotype was counted only a few times.

The clonotype originates from a woman of 80 years or more in good health. The chain combines TRBV20-1 with TRBJ2-3, with TRBD2 identical over 11 bases. The sequencing sample was made of blood. Here the CDR3 reads CSAPPSGGTADTQYF. The CDR3 DNA sequence: TGCAGTGCTCCGCCTAGCGGGGGGACCGCAGATACGCAGTATTTT.